Detailed here is one T cell receptor (beta chain). The method was immunoSEQ multiplex PCR; TCRdb's version includes in-frame clones alone and lacks a portion of them. The repertoire holds about 49,000 clones, with over 90% as singletons. The record originates from a study of blood T cell repertoires in COVID-19. CDR3 length: 15 residues. The V and J ends lost 4 bases and 7 bases, in that order; junction bases with no gene match: 5. CDR1 and CDR2 (germline): MGHRA, YSYEKL. The chain uses TRBV4-1 and TRBJ1-4; 11 bases map to TRBD1. The specimen sequenced was peripheral blood. This TCR derives from a human donor in a cohort sampled during active COVID-19. In DNA, the CDR3 is TGCGCCAGCAGCCGGGGACAGGGGGAGGTTGAAAAACTGTTTTTT. Protein sequence: CASSRGQGEVEKLFF.